Shown below are 6 T cell receptor beta chains from a single sample sequenced in a study of blood T cell repertoires in COVID-19. Clones were sequenced by immunoSEQ multiplex PCR, and TCRdb holds only the in-frame ones, with some missing. The repertoire has approximately 260,000 clones, around 90% of them found once; the top ten carry 2% to 2.5%. Material: peripheral blood. The receptors stem from a man in his fifties with acute or convalescent COVID-19.

The chain has TRBV27 and TRBJ2-3, with TRBD1 matching over 7 bases. The CDR3 totals 12 residues. The junction had 3 bases not matched to a gene; V was cut back by 6 bases and J by 6 bases. The germline V gene has CDR1 MNHEY and CDR2 SMNVEV (reference sequence). CDR3 bases: TGTGCCAGCAGGATGACAGGGGATACGCAGTATTTT. Protein: CASRMTGDTQYF.

The V gene is TRBV24-1, the J gene TRBJ2-2, with TRBD2 matching over 10 bases. After removal of 7 bases from V and 0 bases from J, the junction contained 4 bases not matched to a gene. This CDR3 is 16 amino acids long. Germline V gives CDR1 KGHDR, CDR2 SFDVKD. The CDR3 DNA reads TGTGCCACCAGCGCTAGCGGGGGAGCGAACACCGGGGAGCTGTTTTTT. It is translated as CATSASGGANTGELFF.

CDR3 DNA sequence: TGTGCCAGCAGTAGATTTAGCGGGGGCACGAACACCGGGGAGCTGTTTTTT. It specifies CASSRFSGGTNTGELFF. The genes are TRBV6-6 and TRBJ2-2, with 9 nucleotides matching TRBD2. The CDR3 is 17 residues long. CDR1 is MNHNY and CDR2 is SVGAGI in the germline V gene (reference sequence). Trimming cost V 5 bases and J 0 bases; bases outside gene matches: 7.

The J gene is TRBJ2-7, the V gene TRBV6-5, with 7 nucleotides matching TRBD2. Trimming at V came to 6 bases and at J to 5 bases, leaving 4 bases not matched to a gene. The CDR3 covers 12 residues. Germline V gene lookup returns CDR1 MNHEY and CDR2 SVGAGI. The CDR3 nucleotides are TGTGCCAGCAGCCACGGGGGGAACGAGCAGTACTTC. The encoded protein is CASSHGGNEQYF.

This chain connects TRBV10-1 to TRBJ2-7; 16 nucleotides agree with TRBD2. In germline, CDR1 is WNHNN, CDR2 SYGVQD (reference sequence). The CDR3 runs 17 residues. The V segment lost 3 bases and the J segment 1 base; nucleotides outside the gene matches: 3. The CDR3 DNA reads as TGCGCCAGCAGTGACCCGGGACTAGCGGGGGGGTCCTACGAGCAGTACTTC. This encodes CASSDPGLAGGSYEQYF.

The chain uses TRBV7-8 and TRBJ1-2; D might be TRBD1 (6 bases). V shed 5 bases and J shed 7 bases, with 14 bases lying between them. The CDR3 loop spans 13 amino acids. Germline CDR1 and CDR2: SGHVS and FQNEAQ. The CDR3 DNA sequence: TGTGCCAGCAGCCGGGACGGACAGTCTGGCTACACCTTC. Translated, it gives CASSRDGQSGYTF.